This T cell receptor beta chain emerged from a study of blood T cells in healthy people across ages (dated by TCRdb to about 2015). About the full investigation: In model experiments, roughly one uniquely barcoded TCR beta cDNA molecule per two T cells was captured by template switching. Age-related changes in TCR beta repertoire diversity were measured in the study by deep sequencing normalized with unique cDNA molecular identifiers. Four age groups were formed from the donors: young (average 16 years), middle-aged (approximately 40), aged (around 62) and long-lived (around 82). To avoid experimental bias, donors of different ages were spread randomly across the sequencing lanes. Two additional independent replicas of 1 million unique cDNA reads from the same blood draw were analyzed for two donors (one aged 18 to 29 and one aged 80 or older).

Library creation used 5' RACE. Sequencing relied on an Illumina HiSeq 2500. A second PCR of about 6 to 12 cycles was run with a J-beta primer mix and a sample-barcoded 5' primer. A unique molecular identifier was introduced onto each TCR beta cDNA molecule by a template-switch 5' adaptor carrying 12 random nucleotides. Each sample yielded at least 2.5 million CDR3-containing paired-end reads. All of the RNA was converted into first-strand cDNA using the Mint cDNA synthesis kit, with a TRBC-specific oligonucleotide serving as the primer. Following uracil-DNA glycosylase treatment, all cDNA underwent a first 18-cycle PCR with the universal primers M1SS and BC2_uni_R. The paper's data handling went like this. For normalization, 1 million high-quality reads, each with a distinct molecular identifier, were randomly selected from each sample. Instead of being binned into consensus sequences, reads with shared molecular identifiers were discarded. MiTCR, set to a Q25 quality threshold and the strictest error-elimination algorithm, was used for CDR3 identification, clonotype clustering and error correction. Lower-bound total TCR beta diversity was estimated with a nonparametric unseen species model using Euler transformation. TCRdb itself trimmed the public reads at Q25 with fastp, ran MiXCR and retained productive beta chains. One record per CDR3 amino acid sequence lists the most common genes and DNA. TCRdb's processing, not the authors' own work, is the source of the V and J calls. The sample records 1.5 million to 2 million distinct CDR3 sequences, around 50% of which are singletons. Of the sample, approximately 2.1% is held by the ten largest clones.

The investigation overall reported the following: Estimates of total diversity based on one million sequenced T cells were regarded as lower bounds and as underestimates. Because donor CMV infection status was unknown, age-related changes in expanded clonotypes were potentially confounded. As age increased, observed TCR beta diversity per million T cells dropped in a roughly linear way, and a significant reduction was already evident by age about 40. Bulk unsorted PBMC profiling prevented conclusive comparison of naive and antigen-experienced compartments. There was a strong correlation between observed TCR beta diversity and the percentage of naive T cells measured by flow cytometry. Compared with the aged group, more naive CD4+ T cells, fewer expanded clones and increased TCR diversity were shown by the long-lived group, suggesting age selection.

Systemically healthy Caucasian individuals from Russia, 39 in total and aged about 6 to 100 years, were included as donors. Ten milliliters of peripheral blood were collected from each donor into EDTA-treated Vacutainer tubes. PBMCs were isolated by Ficoll-Paque density-gradient centrifugation, with at least 6 million obtained per sample. Total RNA was extracted from PBMCs with Trizol reagent, with at least 6 micrograms obtained per sample. Naive CD45RAhigh/CD27high T cell percentages were measured by flow cytometry on a PBMC aliquot from every donor. Reading from cysteine to phenylalanine, the CDR3 counts 11 amino acids. CDR3 DNA is the only sequence kept; it has 33 bases, read in frame from the first base. The germline V gene gives CDR1 as LGHNA and CDR2 as YNFKEQ. The junction shows trimming of 2 bases on V and 8 bases on J, plus 6 bases between the germline ends. This clonotype was seen only a few times. Its antigen is currently not known. No much larger clonotype is one base removed from it; base qualities were not supplied.

The V gene is TRBV4-2 and the J gene is TRBJ1-2; no D gene can be assigned with confidence. The sequencing sample was made of blood. This TCR was sampled from a woman aged 35 to 49 in good health. The DNA sequence reads TGTGCCAGCAGCCAACTCGAAGGCTACACCTTC. Its protein is CASSQLEGYTF.